The clone carrying this T cell receptor (beta chain) was seen repeatedly, ten times or more. The DNA is left out, because the CDR3 cannot be placed on it with certainty; the CDR3 is given as TCRdb lists it. The size of this beta chain means little, since it is a stray read in a library made for alpha chains. These data belong to a study of spatial heterogeneity in lung cancer. Time point here: sample taken at primary tumor resection. Unsorted whole RNA from tumor, nontumor lung or frozen PBMC underwent sequencing. The 60 to 80 donors had untreated early-stage non-small cell lung cancer. The presence of a unique molecular identifier marked each TCR cDNA molecule. MiXCR, run by TCRdb on the 5' RACE reads, gives a single entry per CDR3 protein. The sample contains about 12,000 distinct CDR3 sequences, 6.2% of which appear only once. The CDR3 contains 17 residues when both ends are counted. From germline, CDR1 is MNHEY and CDR2 SMNVEV (reference sequence).

Sequencing used normal lung tissue next to the tumor, obtained at surgery. The chain links TRBV27 to TRBJ1-2; the table assigns TRBD1, which was not confirmed against the DNA. This sequence originates from a male donor with early-stage non-small cell lung cancer. CDR3 residues: CATIGPNRDPFGNGYTF.